This passage covers 16 T cell receptor beta chains from one sample sequenced in a study of blood T cell repertoires in COVID-19. Produced via immunoSEQ multiplex PCR; TCRdb's table is partial and in-frame only. The sample gives about 140,000 clones, 85% of which show up once; more than 5% is in the top ten. Material for sequencing was PBMCs or T cells enriched from blood (not recorded which). All receptors come from a woman between 40 and 55 years old who had recovered from COVID-19.

The V call is TRBV6-6, the J call TRBJ1-3; tentative D call: TRBD1 (6 bases). Germline V gene lookup returns CDR1 MNHNY and CDR2 SVGAGI (reference sequence). Trimming removed 1 base from V and 1 base from J, with 11 bases in between. The CDR3 covers 16 residues. This CDR3 reads CASSYLEGGSGNTIYF. CDR3 coding DNA: TGTGCCAGCAGTTACTTGGAGGGGGGGTCTGGAAACACCATATATTTT.

This clone was seen a few times. The rearrangement uses TRBV28 and TRBJ2-3, with 10 nucleotides matching TRBD2. V gave up 2 bases and J gave up 3 bases; unmatched junction bases: 20. CDR3 length: 21 residues. Germline V gives CDR1 MDHEN, CDR2 SYDVKM. The CDR3 bases are TGTGCCAGCAGTTTAATGGAGTTCACTAGCGGGACCACACTATCTACAGATACGCAGTATTTT. Its translation: CASSLMEFTSGTTLSTDTQYF.

The chain recombines TRBV1 with TRBJ1-2; the table's D gene call, TRBD1, was not cross checked with the DNA. TRBV1 is deemed a pseudogene. This CDR3 is 13 amino acids long. For the CDR3, the DNA is TGCACCAGCACCAGACAGGGGGCGCTTGGCTACACCTTC. Amino acids: CTSTRQGALGYTF.

V and J are TRBV19 and TRBJ2-5, with TRBD1 identical over 8 bases. V was pared by 3 bases and J by 6 bases, with 6 bases of the junction left unmatched. Per germline, CDR1 LNHDA and CDR2 SQIVND (reference sequence). The CDR3 has 14 amino acids. The CDR3 here is CASSIQGAEKTQYF. The CDR3 DNA reads TGTGCCAGTAGTATTCAGGGGGCAGAGAAGACCCAGTACTTC.

The gene calls are TRBV6-6 and TRBJ2-7; 8 bases align to TRBD1. CDR1 MNHNY and CDR2 SVGAGI come from the germline V gene (reference sequence). V lost 4 bases to trimming and J lost 3 bases; unmatched junction nucleotides: 5. The CDR3 has 14 residues. CDR3 coding DNA: TGTGCCAGCAGTTCTCAGGGGGCAAGCTACGAGCAGTACTTC. This translates into CASSSQGASYEQYF.

V usage is TRBV19 and J usage is TRBJ1-1; 10 nucleotides match TRBD1. V lost 2 bases and J lost 4; bases outside the gene matches: 7. The germline V gene encodes CDR1 LNHDA and CDR2 SQIVND (reference sequence). The length of the CDR3 is 16 residues. CDR3 coding DNA: TGTGCCAGTAGTATATCTATTCGGACAGGGGGCACTGAAGCTTTCTTT. This sequence encodes CASSISIRTGGTEAFF.

This chain connects TRBV5-6 to TRBJ2-1, with 8 bases fitting TRBD2. Germline V CDR1 and CDR2: SGHDT, YYEEEE. This CDR3 has 12 amino acids. The V gene end was trimmed by 9 bases and the J gene end by 7 bases; junction bases not matched to a gene: 6. CDR3 protein: CATRGGANEQFF. The CDR3 DNA reads as TGTGCCACCCGGGGGGGGGCGAATGAGCAGTTCTTC.

This clone was recorded many times. The rearrangement joins TRBV7-3 to TRBJ2-5; 7 nucleotides match TRBD2. The CDR3 extends over 15 amino acids. Germline V gene data show CDR1 as SGHTA and CDR2 as FQGTGA. Losses at the gene ends were 2 bases for V and 2 bases for J; bases not matched to a gene: 5. CDR3 loop: CASSLAGVSQETQYF. The CDR3 DNA reads TGTGCCAGCAGCTTAGCGGGAGTAAGTCAAGAGACCCAGTACTTC. Full variable domain (remainder filled in from reference TRBV7-3 and TRBJ2-5): GAGVSQTPSNKVTEKGKYVELRCDPISGHTALYWYRQSLGQGPEFLIYFQGTGAADDSGLPNDRFFAVRPEGSVSTLKIQRTERGDSAVYLCASSLAGVSQETQYFGPGTRLLVL.

The V gene is TRBV2, the J gene TRBJ1-2; 7 bases agree with TRBD1. The CDR3 totals 12 residues. With 8 bases clipped from V and 2 bases from J, the junction kept 2 bases outside the gene matches. CDR1 is SNHLY, CDR2 FYNNEI, per germline. The CDR3 coding sequence is TGTGCCAGCCAGGGGGAGAACTATGGCTACACCTTC. Its protein product is CASQGENYGYTF.

The chain joins TRBV9 to TRBJ2-1; D not resolved. V was trimmed by 1 base and J by 4 bases, leaving 9 bases between them. The CDR3 runs to 14 residues. Germline V CDR1 and CDR2: SGDLS, YYNGEE. The CDR3 sequence: CASSVNSAYNEQFF. The CDR3 nucleotides read TGTGCCAGCAGCGTAAACAGTGCTTACAATGAGCAGTTCTTC.

This chain connects TRBV9 to TRBJ1-2; D gene unclear. V shed 4 bases and J shed 8 bases, with 9 bases lying between them. Germline loops: CDR1 SGDLS, CDR2 YYNGEE. This CDR3 contains 11 residues. The CDR3, as DNA: TGTGCCAGCAGCATCGGGTGGGGCTACACCTTC. This encodes CASSIGWGYTF.

This chain connects TRBV7-2 to TRBJ2-3; perhaps TRBD2 as D (6 bases). Between the trimmed V and J ends, which lost 9 bases and 3 bases, there was a span of 16 bases. Germline V gene data show CDR1 as SGHTA and CDR2 as FQGNSA. This CDR3 comprises 14 residues. The CDR3 sequence is CARGTSLATDTQYF. CDR3 nucleotides: TGTGCCAGAGGGACGAGCCTAGCGACAGATACGCAGTATTTT.

The CDR3 bases are TGTGCCAGCAGTGTCCGTGACTCGGGGAATAATTCACCCCTCCACTTT. It specifies CASSVRDSGNNSPLHF. This rearrangement joins TRBV2 to TRBJ1-6, with unresolved D. Looked up from germline, CDR1 is SNHLY and CDR2 is FYNNEI. The CDR3 runs to 16 residues. Trimming stripped 4 bases from V and 5 bases from J, with 15 bases between.

This sequence joins TRBV18 and TRBJ1-5, with D uncertain. CDR3 length: 13 residues. Germline V gives CDR1 KGHSH, CDR2 LQKENI. Between the trimmed V and J ends, which lost 5 bases and 0 bases, there was a span of 5 bases. CDR3 residues: CASSESSNQPQHF. CDR3 bases: TGTGCCAGCTCAGAGTCTAGCAATCAGCCCCAGCATTTT.

V and J are TRBV13 and TRBJ2-1; TRBD2 aligns across 14 bases. V lost 4 bases and J lost 5; bases outside the gene matches: 16. Per the germline V gene, CDR1 is PRHDT and CDR2 is FYEKMQ (reference sequence). The CDR3 length is 20 residues. CDR3 in amino acids: CASSSGPGLAGEGGHNEQFF. CDR3 nucleotides: TGTGCCAGCAGCTCGGGGCCGGGACTAGCGGGAGAGGGCGGTCACAATGAGCAGTTCTTC. The whole variable domain, remainder taken from reference TRBV13 and TRBJ2-1, is AAGVIQSPRHLIKEKRETATLKCYPIPRHDTVYWYQQGPGQDPQFLISFYEKMQSDKGSIPDRFSAQQFSDYHSELNMSSLELGDSALYFCASSSGPGLAGEGGHNEQFFGPGTRLTVL.

J is TRBJ2-2 and V is TRBV9; 8 bases agree with TRBD1. The V segment lost 2 bases and the J segment 0 bases; nucleotides outside the gene matches: 6. The CDR3 length is 17 residues. Germline CDR1 reads SGDLS; CDR2 reads YYNGEE. CDR3 nucleotides: TGTGCCAGCAGCGTTTCTCAGGGGGCTGCGAACACCGGGGAGCTGTTTTTT. It codes for CASSVSQGAANTGELFF.